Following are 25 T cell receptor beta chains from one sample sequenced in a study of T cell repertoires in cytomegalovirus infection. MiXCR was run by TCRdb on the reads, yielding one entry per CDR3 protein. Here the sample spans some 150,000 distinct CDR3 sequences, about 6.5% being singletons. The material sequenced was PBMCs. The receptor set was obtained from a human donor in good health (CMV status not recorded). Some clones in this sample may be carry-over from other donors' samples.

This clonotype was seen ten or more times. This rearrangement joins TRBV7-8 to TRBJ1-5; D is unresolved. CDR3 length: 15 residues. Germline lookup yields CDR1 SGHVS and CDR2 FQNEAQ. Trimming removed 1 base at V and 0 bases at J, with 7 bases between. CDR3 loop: CASSLERFSNQPQHF. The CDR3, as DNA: TGTGCCAGCAGCTTAGAGAGGTTTAGCAATCAGCCCCAGCATTTT.

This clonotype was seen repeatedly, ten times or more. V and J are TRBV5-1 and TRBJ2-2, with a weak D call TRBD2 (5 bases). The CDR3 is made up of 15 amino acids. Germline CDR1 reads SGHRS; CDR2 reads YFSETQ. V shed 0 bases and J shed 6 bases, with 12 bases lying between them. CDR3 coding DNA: TGCGCCAGCAGCTTGGAAGTCGGGGTTTCCGGGGAGCTGTTTTTT. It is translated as CASSLEVGVSGELFF.

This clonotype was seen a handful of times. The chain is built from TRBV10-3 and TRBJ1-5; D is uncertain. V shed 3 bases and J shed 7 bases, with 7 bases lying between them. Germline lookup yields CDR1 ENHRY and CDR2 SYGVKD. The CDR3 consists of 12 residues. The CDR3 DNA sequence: TGTGCCATCAGTGATCAGGAGCAGCCCCAGCATTTT. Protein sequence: CAISDQEQPQHF.

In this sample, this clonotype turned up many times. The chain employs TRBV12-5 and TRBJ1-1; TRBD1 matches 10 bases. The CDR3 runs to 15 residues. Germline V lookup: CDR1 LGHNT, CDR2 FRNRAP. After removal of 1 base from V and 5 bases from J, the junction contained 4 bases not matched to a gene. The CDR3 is CASGLDGTGVTEAFF. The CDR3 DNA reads TGTGCTAGTGGTTTGGACGGGACAGGGGTGACTGAAGCTTTCTTT. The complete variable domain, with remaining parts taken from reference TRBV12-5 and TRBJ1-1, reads DARVTQTPRHKVTEMGQEVTMRCQPILGHNTVFWYRQTMMQGLELLAYFRNRAPLDDSGMPKDRFSAEMPDATLATLKIQPSEPRDSAVYFCASGLDGTGVTEAFFGQGTRLTVV.

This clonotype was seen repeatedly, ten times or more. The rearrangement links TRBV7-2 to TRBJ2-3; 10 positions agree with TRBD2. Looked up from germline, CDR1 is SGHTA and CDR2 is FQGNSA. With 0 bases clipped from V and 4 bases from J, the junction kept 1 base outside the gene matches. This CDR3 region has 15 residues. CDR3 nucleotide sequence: TGTGCCAGCAGCTTAGCCAGCGGGGGGGCAGATACGCAGTATTTT. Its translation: CASSLASGGADTQYF.

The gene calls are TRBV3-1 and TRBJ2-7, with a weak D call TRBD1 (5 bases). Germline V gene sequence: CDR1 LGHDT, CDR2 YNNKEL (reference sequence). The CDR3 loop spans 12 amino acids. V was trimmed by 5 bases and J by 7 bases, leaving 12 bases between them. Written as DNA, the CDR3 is TGTGCCAGCAGCGGGCCCCAGGGAGAGCAGTACTTC. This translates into CASSGPQGEQYF.

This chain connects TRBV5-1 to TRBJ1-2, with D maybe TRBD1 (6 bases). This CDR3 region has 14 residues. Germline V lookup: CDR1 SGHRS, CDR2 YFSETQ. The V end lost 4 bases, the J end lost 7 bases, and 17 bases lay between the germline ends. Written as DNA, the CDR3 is TGCGCCAGCAGCCTAGGACAGCCGGATAGTGGCTACACCTTC. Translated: CASSLGQPDSGYTF.

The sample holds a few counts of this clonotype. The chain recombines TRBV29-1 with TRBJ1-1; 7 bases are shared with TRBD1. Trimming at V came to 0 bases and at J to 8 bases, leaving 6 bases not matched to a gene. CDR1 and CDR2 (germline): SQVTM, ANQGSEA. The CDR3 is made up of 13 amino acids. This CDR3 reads CSVEDRNRGEAFF. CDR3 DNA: TGCAGCGTTGAAGATCGCAACAGGGGCGAAGCTTTCTTT.

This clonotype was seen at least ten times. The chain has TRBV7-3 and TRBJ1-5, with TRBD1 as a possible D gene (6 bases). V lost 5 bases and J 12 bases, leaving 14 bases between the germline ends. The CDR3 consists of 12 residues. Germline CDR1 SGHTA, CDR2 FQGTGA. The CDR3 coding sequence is TGTGCCAGCAGCCCAACCCCGGACAGCCAGCATTTT. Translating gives CASSPTPDSQHF.

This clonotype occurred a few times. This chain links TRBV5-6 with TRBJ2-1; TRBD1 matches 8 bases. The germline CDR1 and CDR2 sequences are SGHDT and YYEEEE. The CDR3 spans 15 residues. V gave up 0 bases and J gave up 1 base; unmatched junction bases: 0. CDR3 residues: CASSLGTGSYNEQFF. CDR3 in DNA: TGTGCCAGCAGCTTGGGGACAGGGTCCTACAATGAGCAGTTCTTC.

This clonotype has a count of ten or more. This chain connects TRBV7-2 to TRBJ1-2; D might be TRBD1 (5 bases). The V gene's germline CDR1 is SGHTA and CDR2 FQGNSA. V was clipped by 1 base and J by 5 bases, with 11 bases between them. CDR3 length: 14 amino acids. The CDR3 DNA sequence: TGTGCCAGCAGCTTAGACCGGGGGGAGTATGGCTACACCTTC. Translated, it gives CASSLDRGEYGYTF.

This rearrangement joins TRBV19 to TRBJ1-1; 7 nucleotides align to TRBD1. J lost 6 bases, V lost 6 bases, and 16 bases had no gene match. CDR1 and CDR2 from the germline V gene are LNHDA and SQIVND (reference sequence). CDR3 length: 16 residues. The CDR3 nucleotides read TGTGCCAGTAGCCCCGGCAGGGGGACCCGACAGCCTGAAGCTTTCTTT. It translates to CASSPGRGTRQPEAFF.

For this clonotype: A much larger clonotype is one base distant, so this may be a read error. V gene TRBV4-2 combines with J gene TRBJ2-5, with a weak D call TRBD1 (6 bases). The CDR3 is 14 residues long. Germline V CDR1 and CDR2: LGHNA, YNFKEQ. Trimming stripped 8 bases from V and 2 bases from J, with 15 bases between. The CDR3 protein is CASGPVQGQETQYF. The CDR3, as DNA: TGTGCCAGCGGCCCCGTCCAGGGGCAAGAGACCCAGTACTTC.

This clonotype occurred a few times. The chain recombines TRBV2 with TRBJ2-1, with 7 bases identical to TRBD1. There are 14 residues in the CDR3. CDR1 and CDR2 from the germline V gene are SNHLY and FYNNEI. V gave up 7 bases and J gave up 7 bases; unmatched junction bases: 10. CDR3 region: CASNPRQGVNEQFF. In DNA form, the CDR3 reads TGTGCCAGCAACCCAAGACAGGGTGTAAATGAGCAGTTCTTC.

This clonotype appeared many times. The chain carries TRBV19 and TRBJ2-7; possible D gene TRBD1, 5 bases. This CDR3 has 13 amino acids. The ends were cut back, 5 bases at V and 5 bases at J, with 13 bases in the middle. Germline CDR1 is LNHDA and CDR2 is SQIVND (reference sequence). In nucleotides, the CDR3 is TGTGCCAGTAGTGGGAAGGGGTCAGACGAGCAGTACTTC. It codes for CASSGKGSDEQYF.

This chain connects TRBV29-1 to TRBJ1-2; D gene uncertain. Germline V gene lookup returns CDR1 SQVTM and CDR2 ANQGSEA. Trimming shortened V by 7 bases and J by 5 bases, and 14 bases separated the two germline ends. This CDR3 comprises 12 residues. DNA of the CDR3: TGCAGCGCAAAACTCTACAAGTATGGCTACACCTTC. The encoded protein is CSAKLYKYGYTF.

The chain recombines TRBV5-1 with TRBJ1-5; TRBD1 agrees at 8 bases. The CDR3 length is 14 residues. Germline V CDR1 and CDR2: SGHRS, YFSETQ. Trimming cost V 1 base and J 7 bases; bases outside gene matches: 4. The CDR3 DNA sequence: TGCGCCAGCAGCTTGAGACAGGGGAGCCAGCCCCAGCATTTT. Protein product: CASSLRQGSQPQHF.

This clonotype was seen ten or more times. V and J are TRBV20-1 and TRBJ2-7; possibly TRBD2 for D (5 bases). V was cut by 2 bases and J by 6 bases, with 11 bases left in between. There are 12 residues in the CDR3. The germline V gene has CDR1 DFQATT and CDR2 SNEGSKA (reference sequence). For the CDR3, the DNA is TGCAGTGCTAGATACTCGGGGTTCGAGCAGTACTTC. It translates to CSARYSGFEQYF.

The DNA of the CDR3 is TGCAGTGCTAGAGGCCGGAGCAATCAGCCCCAGCATTTT. This codes for CSARGRSNQPQHF. V usage is TRBV20-1 and J usage is TRBJ1-5, with no clear D. Germline CDR1 DFQATT, CDR2 SNEGSKA (reference sequence). The CDR3 loop spans 13 amino acids. The V gene lost 1 base and the J gene lost 1 base, with 5 bases spanning the gap.

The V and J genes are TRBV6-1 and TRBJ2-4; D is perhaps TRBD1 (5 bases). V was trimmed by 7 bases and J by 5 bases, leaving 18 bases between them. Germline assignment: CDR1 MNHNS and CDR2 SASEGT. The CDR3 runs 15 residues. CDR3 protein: CASTEEVIGENIQYF. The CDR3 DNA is TGTGCCAGCACCGAGGAAGTAATAGGGGAAAACATTCAGTACTTC.

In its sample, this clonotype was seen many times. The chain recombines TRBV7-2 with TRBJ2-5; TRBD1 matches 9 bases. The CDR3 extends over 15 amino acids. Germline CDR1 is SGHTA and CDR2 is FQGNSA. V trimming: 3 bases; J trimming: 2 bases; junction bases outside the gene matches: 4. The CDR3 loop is CASSLRGQGQETQYF. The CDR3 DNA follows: TGTGCCAGCAGCTTGCGGGGACAGGGTCAAGAGACCCAGTACTTC.

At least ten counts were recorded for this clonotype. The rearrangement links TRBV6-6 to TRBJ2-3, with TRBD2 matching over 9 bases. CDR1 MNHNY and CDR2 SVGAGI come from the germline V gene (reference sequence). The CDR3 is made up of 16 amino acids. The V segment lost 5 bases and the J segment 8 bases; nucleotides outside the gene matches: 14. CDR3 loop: CASSGATPAGGGTQYF. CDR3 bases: TGTGCCAGCAGTGGCGCAACCCCAGCGGGGGGCGGTACGCAGTATTTT.

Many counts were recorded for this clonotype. This CDR3 reads CASSPAVRDYGYTF. DNA of the CDR3: TGTGCCAGCAGTCCAGCGGTCCGGGACTATGGCTACACCTTC. The rearrangement joins TRBV6-1 to TRBJ1-2; D is ambiguous. V shed 5 bases and J shed 3 bases, with 13 bases lying between them. This CDR3 is 14 amino acids long. Looked up from germline, CDR1 is MNHNS and CDR2 is SASEGT.

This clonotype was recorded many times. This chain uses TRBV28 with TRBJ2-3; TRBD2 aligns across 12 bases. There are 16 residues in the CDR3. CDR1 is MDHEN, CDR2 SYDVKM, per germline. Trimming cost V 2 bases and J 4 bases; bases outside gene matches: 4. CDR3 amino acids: CASSLSPSGGADTQYF. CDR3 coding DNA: TGTGCCAGCAGTTTAAGCCCTAGCGGGGGGGCAGATACGCAGTATTTT.

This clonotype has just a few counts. The DNA of the CDR3 is TGCAGTGCCGAGGAAGGGACAGATACGCAGTATTTT. Translating it yields CSAEEGTDTQYF. The V and J genes are TRBV20-1 and TRBJ2-3; D remains ambiguous. Germline V CDR1 and CDR2: DFQATT, SNEGSKA (reference sequence). V was clipped by 6 bases and J by 3 bases, with 10 bases between them. CDR3 size: 12 residues.